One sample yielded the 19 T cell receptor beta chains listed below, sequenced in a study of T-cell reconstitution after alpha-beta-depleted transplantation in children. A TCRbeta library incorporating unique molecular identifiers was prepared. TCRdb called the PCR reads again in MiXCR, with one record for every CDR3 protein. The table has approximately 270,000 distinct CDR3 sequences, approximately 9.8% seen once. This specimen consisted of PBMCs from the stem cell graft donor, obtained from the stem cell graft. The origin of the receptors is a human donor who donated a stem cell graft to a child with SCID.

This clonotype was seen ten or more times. Here the CDR3 reads CSARVGTSVWEQFF. CDR3 sequence (DNA): TGCAGTGCTAGAGTAGGGACTAGCGTTTGGGAGCAGTTCTTC. This chain joins TRBV20-1 and TRBJ2-1; 10 nucleotides line up with TRBD2. Germline-derived CDR1 and CDR2 are DFQATT and SNEGSKA (reference sequence). The CDR3 is 14 residues long. V shed 1 base, J shed 10 bases, and the junction held 7 bases outside the gene matches.

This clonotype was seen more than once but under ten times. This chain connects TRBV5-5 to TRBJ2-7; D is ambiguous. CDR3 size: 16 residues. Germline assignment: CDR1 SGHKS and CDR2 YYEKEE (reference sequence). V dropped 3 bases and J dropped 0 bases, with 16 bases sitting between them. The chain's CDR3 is CASSSDEDLNSYEQYF. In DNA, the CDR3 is TGTGCCAGCAGCTCCGATGAGGACCTCAACTCCTACGAGCAGTACTTC.

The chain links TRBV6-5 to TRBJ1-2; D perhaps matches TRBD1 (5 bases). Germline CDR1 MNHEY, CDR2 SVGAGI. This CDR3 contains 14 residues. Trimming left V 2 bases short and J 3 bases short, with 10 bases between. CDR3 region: CASSYRSGYYGYTF. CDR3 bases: TGTGCCAGCAGTTACCGGTCAGGGTACTATGGCTACACCTTC.

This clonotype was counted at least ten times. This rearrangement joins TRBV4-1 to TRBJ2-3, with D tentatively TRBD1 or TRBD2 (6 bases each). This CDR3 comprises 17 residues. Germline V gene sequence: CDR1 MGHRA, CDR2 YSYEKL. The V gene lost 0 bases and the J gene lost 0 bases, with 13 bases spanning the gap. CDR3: CASSQDRRGRSTDTQYF. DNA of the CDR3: TGCGCCAGCAGCCAAGATCGTAGGGGGAGGAGCACAGATACGCAGTATTTT.

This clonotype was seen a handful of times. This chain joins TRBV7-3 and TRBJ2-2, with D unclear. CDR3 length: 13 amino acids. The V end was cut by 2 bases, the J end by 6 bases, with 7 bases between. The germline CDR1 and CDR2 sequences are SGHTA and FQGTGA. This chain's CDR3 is CASSLVVSGELFF. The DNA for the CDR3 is TGTGCCAGCAGCTTAGTTGTTTCCGGGGAGCTGTTTTTT.

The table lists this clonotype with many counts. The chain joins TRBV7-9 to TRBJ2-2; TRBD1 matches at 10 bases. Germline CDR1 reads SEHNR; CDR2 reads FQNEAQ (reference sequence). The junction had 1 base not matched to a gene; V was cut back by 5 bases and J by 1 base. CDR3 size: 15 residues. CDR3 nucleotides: TGTGCCAGCAGCCGGGACAGGGGGAACACCGGGGAGCTGTTTTTT. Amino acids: CASSRDRGNTGELFF.

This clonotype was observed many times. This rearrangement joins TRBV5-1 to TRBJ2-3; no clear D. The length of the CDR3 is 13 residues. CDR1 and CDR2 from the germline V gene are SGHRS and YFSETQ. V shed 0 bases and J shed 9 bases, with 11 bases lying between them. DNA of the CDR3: TGCGCCAGCAGCTTGGAGGGCTATGGGACGCAGTATTTT. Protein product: CASSLEGYGTQYF. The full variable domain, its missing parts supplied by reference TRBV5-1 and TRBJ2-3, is KAGVTQTPRYLIKTRGQQVTLSCSPISGHRSVSWYQQTPGQGLQFLFEYFSETQRNKGNFPGRFSGRQFSNSRSEMNVSTLELGDSALYLCASSLEGYGTQYFGPGTRLTVL.

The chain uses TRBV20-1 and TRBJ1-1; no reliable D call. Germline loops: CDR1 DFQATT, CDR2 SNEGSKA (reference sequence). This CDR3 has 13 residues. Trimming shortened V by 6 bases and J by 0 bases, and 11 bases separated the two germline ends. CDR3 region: CSAQQHMNTEAFF. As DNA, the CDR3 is TGCAGTGCCCAACAGCATATGAACACTGAAGCTTTCTTT.

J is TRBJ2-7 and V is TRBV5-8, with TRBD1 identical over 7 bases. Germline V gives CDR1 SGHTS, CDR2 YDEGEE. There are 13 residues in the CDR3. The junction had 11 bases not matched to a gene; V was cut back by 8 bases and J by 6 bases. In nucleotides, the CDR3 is TGTGCCAGGAGACCCAGGACAGGCTTCGAGCAGTACTTC. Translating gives CARRPRTGFEQYF.

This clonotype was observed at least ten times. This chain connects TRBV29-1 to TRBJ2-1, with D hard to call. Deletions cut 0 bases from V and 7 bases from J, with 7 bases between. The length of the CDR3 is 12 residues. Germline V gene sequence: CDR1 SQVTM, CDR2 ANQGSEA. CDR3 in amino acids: CSVEDRVNEQFF. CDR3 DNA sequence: TGCAGCGTTGAAGATCGGGTGAATGAGCAGTTCTTC.

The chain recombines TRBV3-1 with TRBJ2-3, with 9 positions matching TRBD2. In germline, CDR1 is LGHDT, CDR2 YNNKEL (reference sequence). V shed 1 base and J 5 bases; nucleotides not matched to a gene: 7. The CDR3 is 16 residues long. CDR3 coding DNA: TGTGCCAGCAGCCAAGCTGGCGGGGGGGCGAGAGATACGCAGTATTTT. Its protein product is CASSQAGGGARDTQYF.

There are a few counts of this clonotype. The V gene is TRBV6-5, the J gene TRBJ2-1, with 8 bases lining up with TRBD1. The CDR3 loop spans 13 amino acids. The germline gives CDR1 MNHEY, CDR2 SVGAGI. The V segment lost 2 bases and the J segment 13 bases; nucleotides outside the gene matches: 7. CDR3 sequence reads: CASSYLRQGPQFF. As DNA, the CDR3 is TGTGCCAGCAGTTACCTTCGACAGGGGCCTCAGTTCTTC.

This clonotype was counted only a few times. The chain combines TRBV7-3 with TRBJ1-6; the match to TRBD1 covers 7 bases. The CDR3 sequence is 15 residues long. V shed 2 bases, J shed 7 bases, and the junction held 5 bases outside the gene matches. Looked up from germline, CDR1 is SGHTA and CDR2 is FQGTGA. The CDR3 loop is CASSLLTQGNSPLHF. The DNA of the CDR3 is TGTGCCAGCAGCTTATTGACACAGGGGAATTCACCCCTCCACTTT.

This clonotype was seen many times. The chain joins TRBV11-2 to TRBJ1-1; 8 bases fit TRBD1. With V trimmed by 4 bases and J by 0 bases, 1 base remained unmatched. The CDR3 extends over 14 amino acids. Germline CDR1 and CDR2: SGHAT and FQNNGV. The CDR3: CASSSGQVNTEAFF. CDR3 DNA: TGTGCCAGCAGCTCGGGACAGGTGAACACTGAAGCTTTCTTT.

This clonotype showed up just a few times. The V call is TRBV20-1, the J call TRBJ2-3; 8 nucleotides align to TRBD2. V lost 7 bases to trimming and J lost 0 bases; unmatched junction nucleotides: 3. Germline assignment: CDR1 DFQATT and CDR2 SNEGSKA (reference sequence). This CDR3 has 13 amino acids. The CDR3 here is CSELAASTDTQYF. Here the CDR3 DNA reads TGCAGTGAACTAGCGGCTAGCACAGATACGCAGTATTTT.

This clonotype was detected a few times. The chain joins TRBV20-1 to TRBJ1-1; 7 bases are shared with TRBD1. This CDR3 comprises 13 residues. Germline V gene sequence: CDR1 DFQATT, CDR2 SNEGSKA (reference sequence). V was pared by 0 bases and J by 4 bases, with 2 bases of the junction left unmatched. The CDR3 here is CSARETGTTEAFF. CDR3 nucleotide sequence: TGCAGTGCTAGAGAGACAGGGACCACTGAAGCTTTCTTT.

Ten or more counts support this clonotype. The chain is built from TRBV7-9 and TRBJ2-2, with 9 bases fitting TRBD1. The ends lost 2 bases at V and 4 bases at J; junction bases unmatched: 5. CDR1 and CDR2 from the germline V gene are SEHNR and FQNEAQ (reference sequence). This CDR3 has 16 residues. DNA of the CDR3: TGTGCCAGCAGCTTACTCCGGGACAGGGCCACCGGGGAGCTGTTTTTT. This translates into CASSLLRDRATGELFF.

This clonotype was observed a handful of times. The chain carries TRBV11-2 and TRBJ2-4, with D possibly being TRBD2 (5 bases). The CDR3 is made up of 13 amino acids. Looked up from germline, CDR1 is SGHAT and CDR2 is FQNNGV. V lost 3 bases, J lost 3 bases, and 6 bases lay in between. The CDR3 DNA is TGTGCCAGCAGCTTTGGACTCAAAAACATTCAGTACTTC. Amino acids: CASSFGLKNIQYF.

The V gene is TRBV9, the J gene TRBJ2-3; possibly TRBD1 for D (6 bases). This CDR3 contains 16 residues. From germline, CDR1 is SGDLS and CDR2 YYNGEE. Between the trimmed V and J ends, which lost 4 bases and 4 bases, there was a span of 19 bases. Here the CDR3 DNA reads TGTGCCAGCAGCCTCAGGGGAAATAATATCCCAGATACGCAGTATTTT. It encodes CASSLRGNNIPDTQYF.